One and the same sample provided the 19 T cell receptor beta chains below, sequenced in a study of blood T cells in healthy people across ages. Through a sample-barcoded 5' primer and a J-beta primer mix, a second PCR was run for roughly 6 to 11 cycles. Via MiXCR, TCRdb re-called the 5' RACE reads, giving one row per CDR3 protein. This table holds hundreds of thousands of distinct CDR3 sequences, around 36% found once. Sequencing was carried out using blood. The receptors come from a man aged 18 to 30 in good health.

This clonotype was counted between two and nine times. The V gene is TRBV30, the J gene TRBJ2-3; 8 nucleotides align to TRBD1. The CDR3 is 13 amino acids. In germline, CDR1 is GTSNPN, CDR2 SVGIG (reference sequence). J lost 4 bases, V lost 8 bases, and 8 bases had no gene match. DNA for the CDR3: TGTGCCCGTGGGGGACAGGCCCCAGATACGCAGTATTTT. Amino acid sequence: CARGGQAPDTQYF.

The chain has TRBV7-9 and TRBJ2-1; 7 nucleotides line up with TRBD1. V was clipped by 5 bases and J by 4 bases; unmatched bases: 11. This CDR3 has 16 residues. Looked up from germline, CDR1 is SEHNR and CDR2 is FQNEAQ (reference sequence). CDR3 loop: CASSPRDRPLYNEQFF. Here the CDR3 DNA reads TGTGCCAGCAGCCCAAGGGACAGACCCTTATACAATGAGCAGTTCTTC.

This clonotype was seen repeatedly, ten times or more. V and J are TRBV20-1 and TRBJ2-7, with TRBD2 matching 11 bases. Germline V gives CDR1 DFQATT, CDR2 SNEGSKA (reference sequence). CDR3 length: 15 amino acids. J was trimmed by 2 bases and V by 3 bases; bases with no gene match: 6. In DNA, the CDR3 is TGCAGTGCTAGCTACCTAGCGGGGGGCACCTACGAGCAGTACTTC. Translated, it gives CSASYLAGGTYEQYF.

V is TRBV20-1 and J is TRBJ1-1; D is unclear. This CDR3 has 13 amino acids. Germline-derived CDR1 and CDR2 are DFQATT and SNEGSKA (reference sequence). Trimming removed 3 bases from V and 7 bases from J, with 15 bases in between. CDR3 amino acids: CSASGWRTDEAFF. In DNA form, the CDR3 reads TGCAGTGCTAGCGGGTGGAGGACCGATGAAGCTTTCTTT.

This clonotype has just a few counts. J is TRBJ1-1 and V is TRBV5-4; 7 bases fit TRBD1. This CDR3 contains 16 residues. Germline loops: CDR1 SGHNT, CDR2 YYREEE (reference sequence). J was trimmed by 0 bases and V by 4 bases; bases with no gene match: 9. CDR3 nucleotide sequence: TGTGCCAGCAGCCCAGACAGGGTGTTAATGAACACTGAAGCTTTCTTT. Residues: CASSPDRVLMNTEAFF.

This clonotype has only a few counts. The chain recombines TRBV4-1 with TRBJ1-2; TRBD1 might be the D (6 bases). CDR1 and CDR2 (germline): MGHRA, YSYEKL. The CDR3 has 15 residues. V lost 2 bases, J lost 1 base, and 11 bases lay in between. CDR3 region: CASSQSRGLNYGYTF. CDR3 bases: TGCGCCAGCAGCCAATCCAGGGGCCTTAACTATGGCTACACCTTC.

DNA for the CDR3: TGCAGTGCTAGAGATGGGCGGGGTGGCTACAATGAGCAGTACTTC. It encodes CSARDGRGGYNEQYF. The genes are TRBV20-1 and TRBJ2-1; perhaps TRBD2 as D (6 bases). With the DNA end fitting TRBJ2-7 better, the J assignment may be wrong. The germline gives CDR1 DFQATT, CDR2 SNEGSKA (reference sequence). The CDR3 contains 15 residues.

This clonotype has just a few counts. The V gene is TRBV5-4, the J gene TRBJ2-7, with D possibly TRBD1 on 7 matching bases. V lost 2 bases and J lost 6, with 18 bases in between. CDR3 length: 15 residues. Germline-derived CDR1 and CDR2 are SGHNT and YYREEE (reference sequence). CDR3 protein: CASSFGQADYSEQYF. The CDR3 DNA reads as TGTGCCAGCAGCTTCGGACAGGCGGACTATTCCGAGCAGTACTTC.

The genes are TRBV7-9 and TRBJ2-1; D is unclear. V shed 7 bases and J shed 9 bases, with 22 bases lying between them. Germline V lookup: CDR1 SEHNR, CDR2 FQNEAQ (reference sequence). The CDR3 is 15 amino acids. The CDR3, as DNA: TGTGCCAGCACCCTTCAGAGTTCCCCAGATACTGAGCAGTTCTTC. This sequence encodes CASTLQSSPDTEQFF.

This clonotype has a count of ten or more. The chain is built from TRBV12-3 or TRBV12-4 and TRBJ1-5; 7 bases match TRBD1. Germline trimming cut 1 base from V and 7 bases from J; bases unmatched to any gene: 1. CDR3 length equals 13 residues. The chain's CDR3 is CASSLGTGQPQHF. The CDR3 region has the DNA TGTGCCAGCAGTTTAGGGACAGGCCAGCCCCAGCATTTT.

The chain joins TRBV7-8 to TRBJ1-1; no clear D gene. There are 15 residues in the CDR3. CDR1 is SGHVS and CDR2 is FQNEAQ in the germline V gene. Deletions cut 1 base from V and 7 bases from J, with 16 bases between. Written as DNA, the CDR3 is TGTGCCAGCAGCTTAGTTTATGGGGAGCTGGGTGAAGCTTTCTTT. Protein sequence: CASSLVYGELGEAFF. The variable domain in full, with the rest retrieved from reference TRBV7-8 and TRBJ1-1, is GAGVSQSPRYKVAKRGQDVALRCDPISGHVSLFWYQQALGQGPEFLTYFQNEAQLDKSGLPSDRFFAERPEGSVSTLKIQRTQQEDSAVYLCASSLVYGELGEAFFGQGTRLTVV.

There are many counts of this clonotype. The chain has TRBV29-1 and TRBJ2-7; D gene uncertain. Germline V gene data show CDR1 as SQVTM and CDR2 as ANQGSEA. The CDR3 has 13 amino acids. The V end lost 0 bases, the J end lost 0 bases, and 6 bases lay between the germline ends. Written as DNA, the CDR3 is TGCAGCGTTGAAGAACGGGCCTCCTACGAGCAGTACTTC. Protein sequence: CSVEERASYEQYF.

This clonotype was observed many times. This chain uses TRBV27 with TRBJ2-7; D call uncertain. This CDR3 region has 13 residues. Trimming pared 5 bases from V and 1 base from J, leaving 9 bases between. Germline CDR1 and CDR2: MNHEY and SMNVEV (reference sequence). CDR3 DNA: TGTGCCAGCAGTCCAGACACTTCCTACGAGCAGTACTTC. It specifies CASSPDTSYEQYF.

In its sample, this clonotype was seen a few times. V and J are TRBV10-3 and TRBJ2-1; TRBD2 matches 16 bases. Germline CDR1 ENHRY, CDR2 SYGVKD. J gave up 11 bases and V 10 bases, and 11 bases lay outside the gene matches. This CDR3 comprises 15 residues. CDR3 nucleotides: TGTGCCAGTGGGACTAGCGGGGGGGCGCGTAGCAAGCAGTTCTTC. Translating gives CASGTSGGARSKQFF.

In its sample, this clonotype was seen a few times. One junction end disagrees with the germline gene, perhaps due to a read error. The chain is built from TRBV7-9 and TRBJ2-1; 10 bases align to TRBD2. CDR3 size: 14 residues. The germline V gene has CDR1 SEHNR and CDR2 FQNEAQ (reference sequence). The chain's CDR3 is CATGLADSYDEQFF. DNA for the CDR3: TGTGCCACTGGACTAGCGGACTCCTACGATGAGCAGTTCTTC.

The rearrangement joins TRBV7-8 to TRBJ2-7; TRBD2 aligns across 7 bases. The CDR3 has 13 amino acids. Trimming at V came to 5 bases and at J to 5 bases, leaving 6 bases not matched to a gene. The V gene's germline CDR1 is SGHVS and CDR2 FQNEAQ. The chain's CDR3 is CASSPGGKHEQYF. The CDR3 coding sequence is TGTGCCAGCAGCCCGGGGGGAAAACACGAGCAGTACTTC.

The gene calls are TRBV19 and TRBJ2-5, with 9 bases aligning to TRBD1. Germline assignment: CDR1 LNHDA and CDR2 SQIVND (reference sequence). With 4 bases clipped from V and 7 bases from J, the junction kept 10 bases outside the gene matches. The CDR3 spans 15 residues. The CDR3 bases are TGTGCCAGTAGTAGAGGGACAGGGCCCCCTACGACCCAGTACTTC. Translating gives CASSRGTGPPTTQYF.

This clonotype was observed at least ten times. The chain couples TRBV10-3 to TRBJ2-4; D uncertain. V was cut by 0 bases and J by 0 bases, with 12 bases left in between. Looked up from germline, CDR1 is ENHRY and CDR2 is SYGVKD. The CDR3 runs 17 residues. The CDR3 nucleotides are TGTGCCATCAGTGAGTCGAAGGACGGTGTAGCCAAAAACATTCAGTACTTC. Translated: CAISESKDGVAKNIQYF.

The rearrangement joins TRBV9 to TRBJ1-2; D possibly corresponds to TRBD1 (5 bases). The CDR3 length is 14 residues. Trimming left V 4 bases short and J 0 bases short, with 10 bases between. Germline V gene lookup returns CDR1 SGDLS and CDR2 YYNGEE. CDR3 amino acids: CASSRDLANYGYTF. CDR3 coding DNA: TGTGCCAGCAGCCGGGACTTAGCTAACTATGGCTACACCTTC. Filled out from reference TRBV9 and TRBJ1-2, the complete variable domain reads DSGVTQTPKHLITATGQRVTLRCSPRSGDLSVYWYQQSLDQGLQFLIQYYNGEERAKGNILERFSAQQFPDLHSELNLSSLELGDSALYFCASSRDLANYGYTFGSGTRLTVV.